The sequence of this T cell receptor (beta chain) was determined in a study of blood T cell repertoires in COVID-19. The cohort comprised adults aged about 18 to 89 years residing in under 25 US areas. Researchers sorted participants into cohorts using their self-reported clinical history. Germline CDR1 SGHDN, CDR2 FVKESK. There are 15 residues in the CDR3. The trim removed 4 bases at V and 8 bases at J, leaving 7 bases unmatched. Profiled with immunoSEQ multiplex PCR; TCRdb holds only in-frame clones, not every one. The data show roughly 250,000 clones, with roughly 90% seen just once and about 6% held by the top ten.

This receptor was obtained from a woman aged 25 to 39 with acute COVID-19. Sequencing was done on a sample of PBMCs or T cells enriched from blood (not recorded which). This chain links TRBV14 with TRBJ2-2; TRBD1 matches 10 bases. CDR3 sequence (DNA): TGTGCCAGCAGCCCGTGGACAGGGGGAGAAGGGGAGCTGTTTTTT. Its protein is CASSPWTGGEGELFF. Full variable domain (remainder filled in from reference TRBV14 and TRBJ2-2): EAGVTQFPSHSVIEKGQTVTLRCDPISGHDNLYWYRRVMGKEIKFLLHFVKESKQDESGMPNNRFLAERTGGTYSTLKVQPAELEDSGVYFCASSPWTGGEGELFFGEGSRLTVL.